Sequencing of this TCR beta chain was carried out in a study of brain T cells in children with intractable seizures (dated by TCRdb to the early 2020s). Some background on the complete study: Resected brain tissue from 53 pediatric epilepsy surgery cases was initially screened for immune gene transcripts with a NanoString immunology panel. Of the roughly twelve selected surgery cases, pre-surgery blood was also sequenced for eight, so four had brain tissue only. The full study reports these points: The patients' HCMV serostatus was not known, and viral specificity was inferred solely from CDR3 sequence similarity. Because pre- and post-surgery blood were sequenced to different depths, clones absent from the pre-surgery sample may reflect undersampling.

The immunoSEQ assay was applied to genomic DNA to generate the TCR beta chain sequences. The original methods were these. CDR3 sequences not starting with the conserved framework cysteine at position 104 were manually removed. Clonality was calculated as one minus the normalized Shannon's Diversity Index, with values ranging from 0 (maximal diversity) to 1 (oligoclonal). Differences in the frequency of the same CDR3 between samples, such as brain versus blood, were assessed with chi-squared comparison-of-proportions tests. Public clonotypes were identified by searching immuneACCESS, and similarity to known antiviral clonotypes was assessed with the VDJdb browser. TCRdb took this table from immuneACCESS and kept in-frame rearrangements with V and J called. Such tables lack part of the clones; where checked against another copy, unresolved V genes explain under half of the gap, and the rest is unexplained. V and J calls and clone size are those listed in that table; D and trimming were worked out from the DNA. Here the sample has about 340,000 clones; more than 85% occur a single time. The ten biggest clones cover around 5% of the sample.

V is reduced by 0 bases and J by 8 bases, leaving a spacing of 10 bases between them. CDR1 MNHEY and CDR2 SVGAGI are derived from the germline V gene. The CDR3, from cysteine to phenylalanine, totals 13 residues. Only the CDR3 part of the read is kept: 39 bases, read in frame from the first base. The label giving this sample's time point can be read as: blood from clinic visit 5 months post-surgery; TSC patient then seizure free. The surgery cases with the highest brain T cell transcript signatures were chosen for TCR beta chain sequencing of brain tissue, and also of blood when blood was available. Prior to surgery, the patients had been treated with at least one anti-epileptic drug. The TCR-sequenced patients were children whose drug-resistant epilepsy was caused by tuberous sclerosis complex, focal cortical dysplasia, Rasmussen encephalitis or hemimegalencephaly. The Monarch genomic DNA purification kit was used to extract bulk genomic DNA from unsorted brain tissue and from whole blood.

Turning to this clone: No cognate antigen has been identified for it. Base qualities are not provided; no much larger clone lies one nucleotide away.

The V and J segments used are TRBV6-5 and TRBJ1-2; the D gene lacks a confident call. Material: peripheral blood, obtained 4 to 6 months after surgery. The receptor's source is a boy under two years old with tuberous sclerosis and intractable seizures. The DNA is TGTGCCAGCAGTTACTCCAGGACGATCGGCTACACCTTC. This gives the protein CASSYSRTIGYTF.